This T cell receptor (beta chain) derives from a study of blood T cell repertoires in COVID-19 (TCRdb year 2020). Regarding the study in general: The collaborator samples originated in the United States, Italy and Spain and spanned the acute and convalescent phases of COVID-19. The material from the prospective study consisted of cDNA or gDNA derived from T cells, B-cell-depleted T cells, or PBMCs. Subjects who had been exposed to COVID-19, were actively infected with it, or had recovered from it provided the deeply sampled blood TCRbeta repertoires that made up the dataset. The repertoires were released in a freely available public database meant as a resource for research on the immune response to SARS-CoV-2. Samples came from the ongoing ImmuneRACE study (first 160 participants) plus 1,254 subjects from 6 global collaborators. Nearly every sample came with metadata listing a de-identified subject ID, COVID-19 status, age in years and sex. Where available, HLA class I and class II types were obtained from metadata supplied by the sample provider rather than from assay-based typing. The paper's findings and limits, for the study overall: How much clinical and demographic metadata was included differed by source and by participant, and the metadata was provided uncurated.

Comment on this clone: The antigen it recognizes is unknown. There are no base qualities to consult, and no much larger clone falls within one base.

One collaborating source in Seattle enrolled patients while the patients were actively infected and followed the patients over time throughout the course of disease. Each collaborating institution followed its own protocols to collect whole blood in K2EDTA tubes. Collaborator samples were shipped for TCRbeta analysis as frozen whole blood, isolated PBMCs, or DNA extracted from either sample type. The CDR3 measures 13 amino acids from cysteine to phenylalanine. Only CDR3 DNA remains: 39 bases, in frame from the first base. The germline V gene encodes CDR1 ENHRY and CDR2 SYGVKD. V ends up 11 bases short and J 3 bases short, with an unmatched junction base count of 6. TCRbeta CDR3 regions were amplified from genomic DNA by means of the immunoSEQ Assay, a bias-controlled multiplex PCR. The paper's processing steps were these. Within the assay, amplification of reference gene primers was used to estimate how many nucleated cells each sample contained. To quantify the absolute abundance of each unique TCRbeta CDR3 rearrangement, sequence reads were collapsed and filtered. For each sample, productive Simpson clonality was calculated as the square root of Simpson's diversity index across productive rearrangements. TCRdb's version of the immuneACCESS table is confined to in-frame rearrangements and falls short of the full clone set. An unresolved V gene accounts for under half of the shortfall where checked; the remainder is of unknown origin. V and J calls and clone size are given by that table; D and trimming were obtained from the DNA. For this sample there are roughly 480,000 clones; roughly nine tenths appear just once. The leading ten clones occupy roughly 0.92% of the sample.

The source is a man younger than 35 with COVID-19, enrolled during active disease. The sequenced material came from peripheral blood. Rearrangement joined TRBV10-3 to TRBJ1-1; TRBD1 matches 10 bases in the middle. In nucleotides, the sequence is TGTGCCGCAACCGGGACAGGGGACACTGAAGCTTTCTTT. Its protein reads: CAATGTGDTEAFF.